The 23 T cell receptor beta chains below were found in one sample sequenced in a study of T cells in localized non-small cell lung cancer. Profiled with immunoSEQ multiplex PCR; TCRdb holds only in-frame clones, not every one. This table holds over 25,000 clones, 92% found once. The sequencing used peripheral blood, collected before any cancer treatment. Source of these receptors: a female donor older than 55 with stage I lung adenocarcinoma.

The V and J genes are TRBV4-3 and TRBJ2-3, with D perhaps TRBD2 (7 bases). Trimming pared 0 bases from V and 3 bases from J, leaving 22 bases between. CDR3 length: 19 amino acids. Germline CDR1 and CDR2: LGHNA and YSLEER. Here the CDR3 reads CASSQEYFRRGGLTDTQYF. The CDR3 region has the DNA TGCGCCAGCAGCCAAGAGTACTTTCGGAGGGGGGGCTTGACAGATACGCAGTATTTT.

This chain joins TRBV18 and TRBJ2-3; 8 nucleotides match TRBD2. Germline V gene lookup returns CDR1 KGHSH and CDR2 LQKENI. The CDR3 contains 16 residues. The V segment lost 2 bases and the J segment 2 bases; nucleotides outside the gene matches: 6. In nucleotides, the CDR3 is TGTGCCAGCTCACCAGGGCGGGGGGCCTCCACAGATACGCAGTATTTT. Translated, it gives CASSPGRGASTDTQYF.

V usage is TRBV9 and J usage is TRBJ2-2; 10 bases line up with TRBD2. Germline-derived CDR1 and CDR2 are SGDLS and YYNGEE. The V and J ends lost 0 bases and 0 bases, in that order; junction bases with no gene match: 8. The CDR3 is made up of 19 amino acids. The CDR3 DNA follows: TGTGCCAGCAGCGTAGCCAGCGGGGGGGCCGGCGCGAACACCGGGGAGCTGTTTTTT. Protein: CASSVASGGAGANTGELFF.

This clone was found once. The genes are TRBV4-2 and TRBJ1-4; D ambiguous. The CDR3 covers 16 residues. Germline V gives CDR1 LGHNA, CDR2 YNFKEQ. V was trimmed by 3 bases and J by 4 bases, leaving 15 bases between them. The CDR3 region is CASSQDPSRFNEKLFF. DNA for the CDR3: TGTGCCAGCAGCCAGGACCCGTCTAGGTTTAATGAAAAACTGTTTTTT.

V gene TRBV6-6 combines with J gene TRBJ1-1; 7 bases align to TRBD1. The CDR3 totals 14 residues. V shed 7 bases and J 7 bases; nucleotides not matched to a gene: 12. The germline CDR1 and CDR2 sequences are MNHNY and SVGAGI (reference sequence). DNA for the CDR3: TGTGCCAGCACTTTTACAGGGGATGGGATTGAAGCTTTCTTT. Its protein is CASTFTGDGIEAFF.

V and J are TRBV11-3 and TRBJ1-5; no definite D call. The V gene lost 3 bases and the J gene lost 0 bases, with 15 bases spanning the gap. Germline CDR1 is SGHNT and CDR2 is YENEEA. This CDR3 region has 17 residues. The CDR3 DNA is TGTGCCAGCAGCTTCCGGACTGGTTTTGATAGCAATCAGCCCCAGCATTTT. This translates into CASSFRTGFDSNQPQHF.

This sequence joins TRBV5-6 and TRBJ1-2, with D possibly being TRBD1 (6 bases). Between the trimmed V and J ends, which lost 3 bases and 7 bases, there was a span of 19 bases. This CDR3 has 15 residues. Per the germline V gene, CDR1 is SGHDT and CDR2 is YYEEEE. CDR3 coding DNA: TGTGCCAGCAGCTCGACATGGGCAGGGGATAGTGGCTACACCTTC. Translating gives CASSSTWAGDSGYTF.

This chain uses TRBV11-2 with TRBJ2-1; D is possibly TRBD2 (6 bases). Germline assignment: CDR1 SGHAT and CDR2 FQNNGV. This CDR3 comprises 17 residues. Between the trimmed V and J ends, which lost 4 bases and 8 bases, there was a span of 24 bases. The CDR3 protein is CASSSGVAVTSKDEQFF. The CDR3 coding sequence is TGTGCCAGCAGCTCCGGGGTAGCGGTGACGTCTAAGGATGAGCAGTTCTTC. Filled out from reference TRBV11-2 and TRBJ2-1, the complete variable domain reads EAGVAQSPRYKIIEKRQSVAFWCNPISGHATLYWYQQILGQGPKLLIQFQNNGVVDDSQLPKDRFSAERLKGVDSTLKIQPAKLEDSAVYLCASSSGVAVTSKDEQFFGPGTRLTVL.

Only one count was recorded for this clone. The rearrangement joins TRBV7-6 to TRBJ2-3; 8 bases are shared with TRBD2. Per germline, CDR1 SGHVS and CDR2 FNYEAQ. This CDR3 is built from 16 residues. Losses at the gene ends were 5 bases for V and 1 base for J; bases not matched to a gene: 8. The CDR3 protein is CASSPPPGGRTDTQYF. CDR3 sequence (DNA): TGTGCCAGCAGCCCGCCGCCGGGGGGGCGCACAGATACGCAGTATTTT. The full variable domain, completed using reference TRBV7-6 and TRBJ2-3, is GAGVSQSPRYKVTKRGQDVALRCDPISGHVSLYWYRQALGQGPEFLTYFNYEAQQDKSGLPNDRFSAERPEGSISTLTIQRTEQRDSAMYRCASSPPPGGRTDTQYFGPGTRLTVL.

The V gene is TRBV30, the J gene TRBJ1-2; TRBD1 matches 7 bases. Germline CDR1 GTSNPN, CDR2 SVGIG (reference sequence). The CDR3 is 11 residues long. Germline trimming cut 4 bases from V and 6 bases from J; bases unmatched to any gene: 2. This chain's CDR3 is CAWTGGDGYTF. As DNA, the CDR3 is TGTGCCTGGACAGGGGGGGATGGCTACACCTTC.

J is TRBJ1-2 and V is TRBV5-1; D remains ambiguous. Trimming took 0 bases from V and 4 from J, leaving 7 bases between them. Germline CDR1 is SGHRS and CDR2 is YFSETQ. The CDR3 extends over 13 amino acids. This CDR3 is CASSLEGLYGYTF. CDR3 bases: TGCGCCAGCAGCTTGGAAGGACTCTATGGCTACACCTTC.

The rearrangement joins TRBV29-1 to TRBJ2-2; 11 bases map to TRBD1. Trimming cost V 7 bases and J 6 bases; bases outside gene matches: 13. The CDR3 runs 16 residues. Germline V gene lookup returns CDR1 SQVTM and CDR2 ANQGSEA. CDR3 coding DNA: TGCAGCGCGACAGACCGGGACAGGGGGTCATCCGGGGAGCTGTTTTTT. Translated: CSATDRDRGSSGELFF.

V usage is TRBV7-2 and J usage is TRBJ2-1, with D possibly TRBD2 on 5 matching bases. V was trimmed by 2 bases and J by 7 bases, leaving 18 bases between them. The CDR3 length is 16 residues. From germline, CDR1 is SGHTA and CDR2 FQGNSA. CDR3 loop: CASSLNAWLGGNEQFF. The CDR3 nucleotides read TGTGCCAGCAGCTTAAACGCTTGGCTCGGCGGGAATGAGCAGTTCTTC.

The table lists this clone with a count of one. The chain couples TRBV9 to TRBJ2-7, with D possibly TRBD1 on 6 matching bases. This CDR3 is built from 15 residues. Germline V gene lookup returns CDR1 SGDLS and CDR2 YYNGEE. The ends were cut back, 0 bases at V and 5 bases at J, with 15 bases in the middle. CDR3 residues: CASSVEFRGVDEQYF. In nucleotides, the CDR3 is TGTGCCAGCAGCGTAGAGTTCAGGGGTGTCGACGAGCAGTACTTC.

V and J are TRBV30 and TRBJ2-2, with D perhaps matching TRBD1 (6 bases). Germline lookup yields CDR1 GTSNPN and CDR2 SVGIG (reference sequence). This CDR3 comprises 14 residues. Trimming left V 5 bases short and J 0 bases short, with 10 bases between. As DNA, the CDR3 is TGTGCCTGGTCCAGGGGCCCGAACACCGGGGAGCTGTTTTTT. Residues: CAWSRGPNTGELFF.

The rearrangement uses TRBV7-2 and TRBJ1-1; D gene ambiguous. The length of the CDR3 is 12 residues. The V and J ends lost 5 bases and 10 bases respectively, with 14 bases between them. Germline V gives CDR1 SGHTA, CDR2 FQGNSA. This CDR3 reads CASSPLTARAFF. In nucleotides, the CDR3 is TGTGCCAGCAGCCCATTGACGGCGAGAGCTTTCTTT.

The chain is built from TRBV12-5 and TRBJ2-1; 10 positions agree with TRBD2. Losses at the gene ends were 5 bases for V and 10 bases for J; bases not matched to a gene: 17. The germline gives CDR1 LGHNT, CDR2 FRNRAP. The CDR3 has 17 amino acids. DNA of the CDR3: TGTGCTAGTGGTCCGGACGGGTCTAGCGGGGGCGCTTGGGAGCAGTTCTTC. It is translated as CASGPDGSSGGAWEQFF.

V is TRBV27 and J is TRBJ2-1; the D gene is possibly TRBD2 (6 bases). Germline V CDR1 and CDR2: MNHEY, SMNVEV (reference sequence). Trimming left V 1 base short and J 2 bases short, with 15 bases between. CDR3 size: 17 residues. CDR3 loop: CASSLLTGAGTYNEQFF. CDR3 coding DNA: TGTGCCAGCAGTTTATTGACTGGGGCGGGGACCTACAATGAGCAGTTCTTC.

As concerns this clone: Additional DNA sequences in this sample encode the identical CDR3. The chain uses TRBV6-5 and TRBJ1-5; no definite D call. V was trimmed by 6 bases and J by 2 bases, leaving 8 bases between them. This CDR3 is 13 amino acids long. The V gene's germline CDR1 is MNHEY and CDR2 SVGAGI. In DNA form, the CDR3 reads TGTGCCAGCAGAACGTCTCGCAATCAGCCCCAGCATTTT. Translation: CASRTSRNQPQHF.

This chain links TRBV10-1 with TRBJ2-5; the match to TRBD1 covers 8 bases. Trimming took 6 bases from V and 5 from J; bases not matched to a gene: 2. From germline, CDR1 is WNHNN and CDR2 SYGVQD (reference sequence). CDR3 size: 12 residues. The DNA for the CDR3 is TGCGCCAGCAGCAGGGGGCAGGAGACCCAGTACTTC. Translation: CASSRGQETQYF.

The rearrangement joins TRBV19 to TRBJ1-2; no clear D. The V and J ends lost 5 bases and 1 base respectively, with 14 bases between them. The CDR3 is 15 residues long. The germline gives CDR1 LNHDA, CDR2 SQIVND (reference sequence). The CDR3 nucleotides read TGTGCCAGTAGTGTCCTTGGACGGGATAACTATGGCTACACCTTC. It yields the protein CASSVLGRDNYGYTF. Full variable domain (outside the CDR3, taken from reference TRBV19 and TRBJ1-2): DGGITQSPKYLFRKEGQNVTLSCEQNLNHDAMYWYRQDPGQGLRLIYYSQIVNDFQKGDIAEGYSVSREKKESFPLTVTSAQKNPTAFYLCASSVLGRDNYGYTFGSGTRLTVV.

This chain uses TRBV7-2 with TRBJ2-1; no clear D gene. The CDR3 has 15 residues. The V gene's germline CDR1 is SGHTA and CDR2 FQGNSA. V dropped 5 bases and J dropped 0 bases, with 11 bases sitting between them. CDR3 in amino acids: CASSPTASSYNEQFF. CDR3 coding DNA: TGTGCCAGCAGCCCTACAGCGAGCTCCTACAATGAGCAGTTCTTC.

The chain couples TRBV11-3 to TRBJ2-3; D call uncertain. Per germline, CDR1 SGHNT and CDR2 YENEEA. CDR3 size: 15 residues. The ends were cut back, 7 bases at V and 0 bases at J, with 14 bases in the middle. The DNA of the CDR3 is TGTGCCAGCAACTCTGGCGGATCAAGCACAGATACGCAGTATTTT. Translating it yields CASNSGGSSTDTQYF.